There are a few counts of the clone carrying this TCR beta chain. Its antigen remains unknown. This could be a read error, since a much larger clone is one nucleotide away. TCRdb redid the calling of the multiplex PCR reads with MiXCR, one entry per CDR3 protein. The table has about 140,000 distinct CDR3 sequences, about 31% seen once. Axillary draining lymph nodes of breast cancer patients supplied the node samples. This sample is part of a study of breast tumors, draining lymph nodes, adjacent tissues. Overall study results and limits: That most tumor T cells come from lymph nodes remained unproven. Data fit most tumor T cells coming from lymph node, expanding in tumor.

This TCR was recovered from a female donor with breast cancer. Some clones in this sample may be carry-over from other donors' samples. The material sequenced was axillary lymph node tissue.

The CDR3 sequence: CASTGGEETHYF. The CDR3 DNA reads as TGCGCCAGCACAGGAGGGGAGGAGACCCACTACTTC. V usage is TRBV5-1 and J usage is TRBJ2-5; D may be TRBD2 (6 bases). This CDR3 is 12 amino acids long. From germline, CDR1 is SGHRS and CDR2 YFSETQ.